This is a list of T cell receptor beta chains from one sample in a study of blood T cell repertoires in COVID-19. Profiling relied on immunoSEQ multiplex PCR, and the TCRdb table lists in-frame clones only, not all of them. The table lists under 250,000 clones, 70% to 90% of them singletons. Sequences were obtained from peripheral blood. The source is a man aged 18 to 35 with active or convalescent COVID-19. CDR3s include the opening cysteine and the closing phenylalanine or tryptophan. D genes are given only for firm matches. Only part of the rows carry a size: once, few, many, or a class if the clone is expanded.

v_call: TRBV29-1
d_call: TRBD1
j_call: TRBJ1-1
clone_size: once
cdr3_aa: CSGGQGGTEAFF
cdr3_nt: TGCAGCGGCGGACAGGGAGGTACTGAAGCTTTCTTT

v_call: TRBV12-3/TRBV12-4
d_call: NA
j_call: TRBJ2-3
clone_size: NA
cdr3_aa: CARKRNTDTQYF
cdr3_nt: TGTGCCCGGAAGCGGAACACAGATACGCAGTATTTT

v_call: TRBV7-2
d_call: NA
j_call: TRBJ1-6
clone_size: NA
cdr3_aa: CASSRTAYNSPLHF
cdr3_nt: TGTGCCAGCAGCAGGACAGCTTATAATTCACCCCTCCACTTT

v_call: TRBV5-5
d_call: NA
j_call: TRBJ1-5
clone_size: NA
cdr3_aa: CASSLYRVSNQPQHF
cdr3_nt: TGTGCCAGCAGCTTGTACAGGGTTAGCAATCAGCCCCAGCATTTT

v_call: TRBV19
d_call: TRBD1
j_call: TRBJ1-1
clone_size: few
cdr3_aa: CASSEQGPTEAFF
cdr3_nt: TGTGCCAGTAGTGAACAGGGGCCCACTGAAGCTTTCTTT

v_call: TRBV28
d_call: TRBD1
j_call: TRBJ2-7
clone_size: NA
cdr3_aa: CASPPRDRGQISYEQYF
cdr3_nt: TGTGCCAGCCCCCCAAGGGACAGGGGGCAGATTTCCTACGAGCAGTACTTC

v_call: TRBV7-2
d_call: NA
j_call: TRBJ2-1
clone_size: NA
cdr3_aa: CASSLELVYNEQFF
cdr3_nt: TGTGCCAGCAGCTTAGAACTAGTCTACAATGAGCAGTTCTTC

v_call: TRBV9
d_call: TRBD1
j_call: TRBJ1-4
clone_size: NA
cdr3_aa: CASSDNAGTVEKLFF
cdr3_nt: TGTGCCAGCAGTGATAACGCCGGGACAGTAGAAAAACTGTTTTTT

v_call: TRBV7-2
d_call: NA
j_call: TRBJ1-3
clone_size: NA
cdr3_aa: CASSSQAFSGNTIYF
cdr3_nt: TGTGCCAGCAGCTCCCAGGCTTTCTCTGGAAACACCATATATTTT

v_call: TRBV30
d_call: NA
j_call: TRBJ1-2
clone_size: NA
cdr3_aa: CAWSLGANNYGYTF
cdr3_nt: TGTGCCTGGAGTTTGGGGGCGAACAACTATGGCTACACCTTC

v_call: TRBV9
d_call: TRBD2
j_call: TRBJ2-3
clone_size: NA
cdr3_aa: CASSVPGTSGGRKVTQYF
cdr3_nt: TGTGCCAGCAGCGTCCCCGGGACTAGCGGGGGCCGAAAGGTTACGCAGTATTTT

v_call: TRBV6-1
d_call: NA
j_call: TRBJ2-7
clone_size: NA
cdr3_aa: CASSEWGQTYEQYF
cdr3_nt: TGTGCCAGCAGTGAATGGGGACAAACCTACGAGCAGTACTTC

v_call: TRBV14
d_call: NA
j_call: TRBJ1-6
clone_size: NA
cdr3_aa: CASSHAGLNSPLHF
cdr3_nt: TGTGCCAGCAGCCATGCAGGGTTGAATTCACCCCTCCACTTT

v_call: TRBV19
d_call: TRBD1
j_call: TRBJ1-6
clone_size: NA
cdr3_aa: CASSIGQGALSPLHF
cdr3_nt: TGTGCCAGTAGTATTGGACAGGGGGCGCTTTCACCCCTCCACTTT

v_call: TRBV4-2
d_call: TRBD2
j_call: TRBJ2-5
clone_size: NA
cdr3_aa: CASSQEEEPAGGFETQYF
cdr3_nt: TGTGCCAGCAGCCAAGAAGAAGAGCCGGCGGGAGGGTTCGAGACCCAGTACTTC

v_call: TRBV7-2
d_call: NA
j_call: TRBJ1-1
clone_size: NA
cdr3_aa: CASSLFPGGSEAFF
cdr3_nt: TGTGCCAGCAGCTTATTCCCCGGTGGGAGTGAAGCTTTCTTT

v_call: TRBV12-5
d_call: NA
j_call: TRBJ1-6
clone_size: NA
cdr3_aa: CASGLGLSYNSPLHF
cdr3_nt: TGTGCTAGTGGTTTAGGACTATCCTATAATTCACCCCTCCACTTT

v_call: TRBV27
d_call: TRBD2
j_call: TRBJ2-7
clone_size: NA
cdr3_aa: CASSSGLAGLKKYEQYF
cdr3_nt: TGTGCCAGCAGTTCGGGACTAGCGGGACTCAAAAAATACGAGCAGTACTTC

v_call: TRBV19
d_call: NA
j_call: TRBJ1-2
clone_size: NA
cdr3_aa: CASSLAVGLGDGYTF
cdr3_nt: TGTGCCAGTAGCCTCGCGGTCGGCCTGGGTGATGGCTACACCTTC

v_call: TRBV29-1
d_call: TRBD1
j_call: TRBJ2-3
clone_size: NA
cdr3_aa: CSASGQGTDTQYF
cdr3_nt: TGCAGCGCCTCGGGACAGGGCACAGATACGCAGTATTTT

v_call: TRBV7-2
d_call: NA
j_call: TRBJ1-5
clone_size: NA
cdr3_aa: CASSLGSPGVGSNQPQHF
cdr3_nt: TGTGCCAGCAGCTTAGGGTCCCCCGGGGTAGGTAGCAATCAGCCCCAGCATTTT

v_call: TRBV7-9
d_call: NA
j_call: TRBJ2-1
clone_size: NA
cdr3_aa: CASSTRLDKNEQFF
cdr3_nt: TGTGCCAGCAGCACACGACTAGATAAGAATGAGCAGTTCTTC

v_call: TRBV5-6
d_call: TRBD1
j_call: TRBJ2-7
clone_size: NA
cdr3_aa: CASSEQGNEQYF
cdr3_nt: TGTGCCAGCAGCGAACAGGGGAACGAGCAGTACTTC

v_call: TRBV6-5
d_call: TRBD1
j_call: TRBJ1-3
clone_size: NA
cdr3_aa: CASTPGQGRNTIYF
cdr3_nt: TGTGCCAGCACCCCGGGACAGGGGCGAAACACCATATATTTT

v_call: TRBV13
d_call: NA
j_call: TRBJ1-5
clone_size: NA
cdr3_aa: CASSLGGRRSNQPQHF
cdr3_nt: TGTGCCAGCAGCTTAGGTGGCAGGCGTAGCAATCAGCCCCAGCATTTT

v_call: TRBV19
d_call: TRBD1
j_call: TRBJ1-1
clone_size: NA
cdr3_aa: CASSYNTGGRTEAFF
cdr3_nt: TGTGCCAGTAGCTATAATACAGGGGGGAGGACTGAAGCTTTCTTT

v_call: TRBV2
d_call: NA
j_call: TRBJ2-2
clone_size: NA
cdr3_aa: CASTEQGRNTGELFF
cdr3_nt: TGTGCCAGCACCGAACAGGGCAGGAACACCGGGGAGCTGTTTTTT

v_call: TRBV28
d_call: NA
j_call: TRBJ1-1
clone_size: once
cdr3_aa: CASSFVGGDTEAFF
cdr3_nt: TGTGCCAGCAGTTTCGTCGGGGGGGACACTGAAGCTTTCTTT

v_call: TRBV7-2
d_call: TRBD1
j_call: TRBJ2-5
clone_size: NA
cdr3_aa: CASSFNRGKETQYF
cdr3_nt: TGTGCCAGCAGCTTCAACAGGGGCAAAGAGACCCAGTACTTC